This record looks at one T cell receptor beta chain sequence and its context. The germline CDR1 and CDR2 sequences are SGHRS and YFSETQ. This CDR3 is built from 13 residues. V lost 6 bases, J lost 2 bases, and 11 bases lay in between. The data originate from a study of blood T cell repertoires in COVID-19. This table comes from immunoSEQ multiplex PCR, and its TCRdb copy is limited to in-frame clones, with some not included. The table shows roughly 250,000 clones, with about 90% occurring only once. The sample consisted of peripheral blood. This receptor was obtained from a woman in her thirties with COVID-19, enrolled during active disease. The chain recombines TRBV5-1 with TRBJ1-2; D is possibly TRBD1 (5 bases). In DNA form, the CDR3 reads TGCGCCAGCACCCCGGGGGACAACTATGGCTACACCTTC. Protein sequence: CASTPGDNYGYTF.